This T cell receptor beta chain was documented in a study of vaccination effects on CD4 cells after COVID-19. Overall study context: About 2 million PBMC were seeded per well and grown in the presence of about 10 IU/ml IL-2 and 8.5 to 10 ug/ml peptides.

Cultured cells yielded isolated CD4+ T cells after 10 days. Half the medium was swapped for IL-2 medium on days 3 and 7. V was shortened by 1 base and J by 7 bases, with 9 bases between the two germline ends. Germline values: CDR1 KGHDR, CDR2 SFDVKD. The CDR3 covers 13 residues. About this clone itself: No antigen is known for it.

Produced via immunoSEQ multiplex PCR; TCRdb's table is partial and in-frame only. The table lists about 74,000 clones, approximately 77% of them singletons, with under 2.5% in the top ten. The source was CD4+ T cells from PBMCs cultured without peptide, collected before COVID-19 vaccination. This TCR was sampled from a human donor who received a COVID-19 vaccine. The chain uses TRBV24-1 and TRBJ1-2, with D perhaps TRBD1 (5 bases). CDR3 sequence: CATSDFGGVGYTF. In DNA form, the CDR3 reads TGTGCCACCAGTGATTTTGGAGGGGTTGGCTACACCTTC.